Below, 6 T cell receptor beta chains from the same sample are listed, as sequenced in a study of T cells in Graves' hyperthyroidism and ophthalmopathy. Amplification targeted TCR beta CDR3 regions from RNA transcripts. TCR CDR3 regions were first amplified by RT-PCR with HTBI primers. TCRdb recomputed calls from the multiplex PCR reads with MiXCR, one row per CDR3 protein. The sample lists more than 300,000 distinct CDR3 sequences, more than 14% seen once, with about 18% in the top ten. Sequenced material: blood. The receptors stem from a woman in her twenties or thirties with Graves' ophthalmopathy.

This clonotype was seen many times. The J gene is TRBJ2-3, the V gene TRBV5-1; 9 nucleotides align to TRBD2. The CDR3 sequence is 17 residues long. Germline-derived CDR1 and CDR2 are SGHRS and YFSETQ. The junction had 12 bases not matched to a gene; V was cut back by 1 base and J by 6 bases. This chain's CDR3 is CASSLSRLADIGDTQYF. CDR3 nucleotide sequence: TGCGCCAGCAGCTTGAGCCGACTAGCGGATATAGGGGATACGCAGTATTTT.

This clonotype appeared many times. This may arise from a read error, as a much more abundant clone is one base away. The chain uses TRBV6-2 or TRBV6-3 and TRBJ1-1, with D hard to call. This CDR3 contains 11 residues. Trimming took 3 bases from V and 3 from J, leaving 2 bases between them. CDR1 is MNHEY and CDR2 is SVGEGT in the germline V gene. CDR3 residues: CASSYYTEAFF. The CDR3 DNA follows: TGTGCCAGCAGTTATTACACTGAAGCTTTCTTT.

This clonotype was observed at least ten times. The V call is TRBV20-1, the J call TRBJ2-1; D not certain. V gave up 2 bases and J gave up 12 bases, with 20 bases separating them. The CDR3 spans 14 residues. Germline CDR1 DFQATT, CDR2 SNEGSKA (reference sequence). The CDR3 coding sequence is TGCAGTGCTAGACCACCGGAAGCCCAATGGCGGCAGTTCTTC. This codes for CSARPPEAQWRQFF.

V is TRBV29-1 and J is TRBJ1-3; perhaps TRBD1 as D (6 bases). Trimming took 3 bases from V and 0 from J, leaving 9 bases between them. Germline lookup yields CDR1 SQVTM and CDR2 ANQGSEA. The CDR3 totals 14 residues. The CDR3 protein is CSVEVDSSGNTIYF. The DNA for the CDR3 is TGCAGCGTTGAGGTGGACAGCTCTGGAAACACCATATATTTT.

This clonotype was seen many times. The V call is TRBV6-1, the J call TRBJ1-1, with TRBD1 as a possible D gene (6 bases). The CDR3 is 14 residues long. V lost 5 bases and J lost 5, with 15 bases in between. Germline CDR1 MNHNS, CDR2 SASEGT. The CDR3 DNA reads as TGTGCCAGCAGTACGCAGGGGTGGGGGACTGAAGCTTTCTTT. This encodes CASSTQGWGTEAFF.

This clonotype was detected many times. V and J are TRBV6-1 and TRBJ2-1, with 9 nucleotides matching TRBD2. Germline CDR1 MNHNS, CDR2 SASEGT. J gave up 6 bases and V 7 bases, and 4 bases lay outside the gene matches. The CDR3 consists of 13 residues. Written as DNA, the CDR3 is TGTGCCAGCACTGAGCGGGGGGCCAATGAGCAGTTCTTC. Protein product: CASTERGANEQFF.